This T cell receptor beta chain appears in the sequencing data of a study of glioma-infiltrating T cells after dendritic cell vaccination. Study-wide results and limits: Higher pretreatment TIL content predicted longer progression-free time and survival.

Concerning this clone: The antigen is unknown.

Deletions cut 3 bases from V and 14 bases from J, with 16 bases between. The germline CDR1 and CDR2 sequences are SNHLY and FYNNEI. The CDR3 is 13 residues long. The table came from immunoSEQ multiplex PCR; TCRdb's copy has only in-frame clones and leaves some out. This table holds 100,000 or so clones, roughly 90% found once. Specified time point: after dendritic cell vaccination, including at tumor progression/relapse. The chain is built from TRBV2 and TRBJ1-4; D call uncertain. The sequencing used blood, collected after dendritic cell vaccination. The receptor's source is a human donor with glioblastoma. This chain's CDR3 is CASSDEIGGLLFF. CDR3 nucleotide sequence: TGTGCCAGCAGTGACGAAATTGGAGGGTTGCTGTTTTTT.